These 21 T cell receptor beta chains originate from one sample sequenced in a study of cytomegalovirus exposure and HLA in healthy donors. PCR used 60 Vbeta primers and 13 Jbeta primers. TCRdb keeps only in-frame clones here, not all; method: immunoSEQ multiplex PCR. The sample includes some 170,000 clones, roughly 76% of them seen just once. Sample: PBMCs. These receptors all stem from a young woman in good health and CMV-seropositive.

The rearrangement links TRBV18 to TRBJ2-2; 10 bases map to TRBD1. CDR3 length: 16 amino acids. Losses at the gene ends were 5 bases for V and 7 bases for J; bases not matched to a gene: 10. The germline V gene has CDR1 KGHSH and CDR2 LQKENI. This CDR3 reads CASSLRQGAYIGELFF. DNA for the CDR3: TGTGCCAGCTCATTACGACAGGGGGCGTACATCGGGGAGCTGTTTTTT. The full variable domain, completed using reference TRBV18 and TRBJ2-2, is NAGVMQNPRHLVRRRGQEARLRCSPMKGHSHVYWYRQLPEEGLKFMVYLQKENIIDESGMPKERFSAEFPKEGPSILRIQQVVRGDSAAYFCASSLRQGAYIGELFFGEGSRLTVL.

This chain uses TRBV19 with TRBJ1-1; a possible D gene is TRBD1 (6 bases). The germline CDR1 and CDR2 sequences are LNHDA and SQIVND (reference sequence). CDR3 length: 15 amino acids. V shed 3 bases and J shed 5 bases, with 16 bases lying between them. CDR3 sequence (DNA): TGTGCCAGTAGTATCGGGTTGGGGGCCGGGACTGAAGCTTTCTTT. Translation: CASSIGLGAGTEAFF.

This sequence joins TRBV6-1 and TRBJ1-4, with D perhaps TRBD1 (5 bases). CDR1 and CDR2 (germline): MNHNS, SASEGT. The CDR3 is made up of 15 amino acids. V lost 4 bases, J lost 2 bases, and 11 bases lay in between. Here the CDR3 reads CASSVSGLTNEKLFF. DNA for the CDR3: TGTGCCAGCAGTGTTTCGGGACTGACTAATGAAAAACTGTTTTTT.

The gene calls are TRBV5-4 and TRBJ2-3; TRBD2 matches 9 bases. With 4 bases clipped from V and 2 bases from J, the junction kept 8 bases outside the gene matches. Germline V gives CDR1 SGHNT, CDR2 YYREEE (reference sequence). This CDR3 is 16 amino acids long. CDR3 region: CASSPQRGANTDTQYF. The CDR3 DNA sequence: TGTGCCAGCAGCCCTCAGCGGGGGGCGAACACAGATACGCAGTATTTT. Variable domain in full (rest from reference TRBV5-4 and TRBJ2-3): ETGVTQSPTHLIKTRGQQVTLRCSSQSGHNTVSWYQQALGQGPQFIFQYYREEENGRGNFPPRFSGLQFPNYSSELNVNALELDDSALYLCASSPQRGANTDTQYFGPGTRLTVL.

The chain employs TRBV4-3 and TRBJ2-3, with TRBD1 matching 9 bases. With 5 bases clipped from V and 2 bases from J, the junction kept 11 bases outside the gene matches. Looked up from germline, CDR1 is LGHNA and CDR2 is YSLEER. The CDR3 has 17 amino acids. The DNA for the CDR3 is TGCGCCAGCAGCAGTCGAGGGGACAGGGCCTTCACAGATACGCAGTATTTT. Translating it yields CASSSRGDRAFTDTQYF.

The V gene is TRBV25-1, the J gene TRBJ1-4; D is possibly TRBD1 (6 bases). The length of the CDR3 is 15 residues. Trimming cost V 3 bases and J 3 bases, with 11 bases left between them. Germline V lookup: CDR1 MGHDK, CDR2 SYGVNS. The CDR3 DNA sequence: TGTGCCAGCAGTGATAGGGGGTTGTCTAATGAAAAACTGTTTTTT. This translates into CASSDRGLSNEKLFF.

The chain joins TRBV7-9 to TRBJ1-5; D is possibly TRBD1 (5 bases). CDR1 is SEHNR and CDR2 is FQNEAQ in the germline V gene (reference sequence). The CDR3 has 19 residues. Between the trimmed V and J ends, which lost 1 base and 0 bases, there was a span of 19 bases. CDR3: CASSLGGLRGSYSNQPQHF. CDR3 nucleotides: TGTGCCAGCAGCTTAGGTGGGCTAAGGGGAAGTTATAGCAATCAGCCCCAGCATTTT.

The rearrangement uses TRBV14 and TRBJ1-1; 8 positions match TRBD1. The CDR3 covers 16 residues. The V gene end was trimmed by 1 base and the J gene end by 2 bases; junction bases not matched to a gene: 6. Per the germline V gene, CDR1 is SGHDN and CDR2 is FVKESK. The CDR3 nucleotides read TGTGCCAGCAGCCAAGTGGCAGGGGGCTATAACACTGAAGCTTTCTTT. This translates into CASSQVAGGYNTEAFF.

This clone showed up just once. This rearrangement joins TRBV9 to TRBJ2-2, with D possibly matching TRBD2 (5 bases). Germline loops: CDR1 SGDLS, CDR2 YYNGEE. The CDR3 contains 15 residues. Trimming took 0 bases from V and 2 from J, leaving 8 bases between them. The CDR3: CASSVGTYNTGELFF. The CDR3 bases are TGTGCCAGCAGCGTAGGGACTTATAACACCGGGGAGCTGTTTTTT.

This clone was seen only once. V and J are TRBV7-8 and TRBJ2-3; the match to TRBD2 covers 8 bases. After removal of 1 base from V and 2 bases from J, the junction contained 5 bases not matched to a gene. Germline CDR1 and CDR2: SGHVS and FQNEAQ. This CDR3 has 16 amino acids. CDR3 in amino acids: CASSLVRGGHTDTQYF. CDR3 sequence (DNA): TGTGCCAGCAGCTTAGTGCGCGGGGGGCACACAGATACGCAGTATTTT.

The rearrangement joins TRBV5-1 to TRBJ1-1, with unresolved D. CDR3 size: 14 residues. With 4 bases removed from V and 3 bases from J, the gap between germline ends came to 13 bases. Germline CDR1 reads SGHRS; CDR2 reads YFSETQ. This CDR3 is CASSLHLVDTEAFF. The DNA of the CDR3 is TGCGCCAGCAGCCTGCACTTAGTGGACACTGAAGCTTTCTTT.

CDR3 nucleotide sequence: TGTGCCAGCAGTGAAGGGACAGTCTATGGCTACACCTTC. It translates to CASSEGTVYGYTF. The gene calls are TRBV25-1 and TRBJ1-2; 7 bases agree with TRBD1. The germline CDR1 and CDR2 sequences are MGHDK and SYGVNS. The junction had 1 base not matched to a gene; V was cut back by 2 bases and J by 4 bases. The CDR3 totals 13 residues.

J is TRBJ1-1 and V is TRBV6-1; 7 nucleotides line up with TRBD1. Germline assignment: CDR1 MNHNS and CDR2 SASEGT. The CDR3 totals 15 residues. Trimming cost V 6 bases and J 7 bases; bases outside gene matches: 14. CDR3 protein: CASRVNWDSNYEAFF. CDR3 in DNA: TGTGCCAGCAGAGTAAATTGGGACAGCAATTATGAAGCTTTCTTT.

The rearrangement links TRBV5-1 to TRBJ2-7, with 8 bases that match TRBD1. There are 15 residues in the CDR3. Germline lookup yields CDR1 SGHRS and CDR2 YFSETQ. The trim removed 4 bases at V and 4 bases at J, leaving 10 bases unmatched. Written as DNA, the CDR3 is TGCGCCAGCAGCCACTCGGACAGGGATCCTTACGAGCAGTACTTC. Translation gives CASSHSDRDPYEQYF.

This clone was found a few times. The chain joins TRBV30 to TRBJ1-6; 8 positions agree with TRBD1. The ends lost 4 bases at V and 4 bases at J; junction bases unmatched: 6. The CDR3 is made up of 15 amino acids. Germline V gene sequence: CDR1 GTSNPN, CDR2 SVGIG (reference sequence). The DNA of the CDR3 is TGTGCCTGGACCTGGACAGGGCCTTATAATTCACCCCTCCACTTT. Translation: CAWTWTGPYNSPLHF. Complete variable domain (other parts from reference TRBV30 and TRBJ1-6): SQTIHQWPATLVQPVGSPLSLECTVEGTSNPNLYWYRQAAGRGLQLLFYSVGIGQISSEVPQNLSASRPQDRQFILSSKKLLLSDSGFYLCAWTWTGPYNSPLHFGNGTRLTVT.

In this sample, this clone turned up a few times. V is TRBV5-1 and J is TRBJ1-1; 7 bases are shared with TRBD1. Trimming cost V 7 bases and J 6 bases; bases outside gene matches: 12. CDR3 length: 14 residues. Germline CDR1 reads SGHRS; CDR2 reads YFSETQ. Written as DNA, the CDR3 is TGCGCCAGCCAGGTCGGGACAGTAGGGGCTGAAGCTTTCTTT. Translated, it gives CASQVGTVGAEAFF.

This clone was counted a few times. The chain combines TRBV4-3 with TRBJ2-4, with a tentative D call TRBD1 (6 bases). Germline values: CDR1 LGHNA, CDR2 YSLEER. The CDR3 sequence is 18 residues long. V was clipped by 4 bases and J by 1 base, with 20 bases between them. The CDR3 sequence: CASSRQGPTSLAKNIQYF. CDR3 DNA: TGCGCCAGCAGCCGCCAGGGGCCCACCTCTCTGGCCAAAAACATTCAGTACTTC.

This rearrangement joins TRBV5-1 to TRBJ1-2; D unclear. Germline CDR1 SGHRS, CDR2 YFSETQ. CDR3 length equals 12 residues. V gave up 2 bases and J gave up 0 bases, with 2 bases separating them. The CDR3 DNA reads TGCGCCAGCAGCTTTACTAACTATGGCTACACCTTC. Translated: CASSFTNYGYTF.

The chain couples TRBV18 to TRBJ1-1; D not certain. Trimming stripped 0 bases from V and 1 base from J, with 12 bases between. Germline CDR1 and CDR2: KGHSH and LQKENI. The CDR3 runs to 16 residues. CDR3 region: CASSPPGVTANTEAFF. The CDR3 nucleotides are TGTGCCAGCTCACCACCGGGCGTCACGGCGAACACTGAAGCTTTCTTT.

The chain couples TRBV9 to TRBJ2-7; 11 nucleotides agree with TRBD1. The V segment lost 2 bases and the J segment 4 bases; nucleotides outside the gene matches: 8. Germline values: CDR1 SGDLS, CDR2 YYNGEE. The CDR3 consists of 16 residues. CDR3 sequence (DNA): TGTGCCAGCAGCGTCACACGGGACAGGGGGATTTACGAGCAGTACTTC. Translated, it gives CASSVTRDRGIYEQYF.

V is TRBV10-3 and J is TRBJ2-3, with 8 bases lining up with TRBD2. Germline trimming cut 3 bases from V and 5 bases from J; bases unmatched to any gene: 7. Per the germline V gene, CDR1 is ENHRY and CDR2 is SYGVKD. There are 15 residues in the CDR3. The CDR3 DNA is TGTGCCATCAGTGAACGGCGGGGGGCGGGAGATACGCAGTATTTT. Translating it yields CAISERRGAGDTQYF.